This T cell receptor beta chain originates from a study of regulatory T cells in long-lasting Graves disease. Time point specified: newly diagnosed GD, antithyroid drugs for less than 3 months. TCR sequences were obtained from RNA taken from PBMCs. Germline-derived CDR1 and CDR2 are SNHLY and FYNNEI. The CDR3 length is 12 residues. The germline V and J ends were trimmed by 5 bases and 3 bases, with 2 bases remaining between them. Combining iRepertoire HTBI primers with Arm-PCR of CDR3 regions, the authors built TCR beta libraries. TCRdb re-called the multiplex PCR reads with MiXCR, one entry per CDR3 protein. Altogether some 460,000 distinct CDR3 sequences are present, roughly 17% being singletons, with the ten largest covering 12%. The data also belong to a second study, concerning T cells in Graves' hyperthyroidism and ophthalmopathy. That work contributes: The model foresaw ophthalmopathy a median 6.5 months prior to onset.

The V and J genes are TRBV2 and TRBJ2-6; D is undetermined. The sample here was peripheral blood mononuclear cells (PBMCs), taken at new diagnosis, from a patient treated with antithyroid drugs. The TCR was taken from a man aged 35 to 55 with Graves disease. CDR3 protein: CASSLGANVLTF. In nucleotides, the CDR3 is TGTGCCAGCAGTCTTGGGGCCAACGTCCTGACTTTC.